This T cell receptor (beta chain) stems from a study of neurological immune-mediated disorders. Study-wide results and caveats: The level of TCR clonal expansion was highest in patients with HTLV-1-associated myelopathy and lowest in multiple sclerosis, where it fell below the level seen in healthy controls. Phylogenetic grouping assigned the repertoires of 18 of 34 multiple sclerosis patients to a single related-CDR3 cluster, which may represent a signature.

Germline assignment: CDR1 LGHDT and CDR2 YNNKEL (reference sequence). The CDR3 has 13 amino acids. V shed 6 bases and J shed 5 bases, with 13 bases lying between them. There are many counts of this clonotype. Its antigen is unknown. TCRdb recomputed calls from the 5' RACE reads with MiXCR, one row per CDR3 protein. This sample has about 66,000 distinct CDR3 sequences, with 4.5% found just once. This rearrangement joins TRBV3-1 to TRBJ1-2; D remains unclear. This TCR derives from a young man with multiple sclerosis. The sequencing input was PBMCs. DNA of the CDR3: TGTGCCAGCAGTCGCGGGAGTTGGTATGGCTACACCTTC. Amino acids: CASSRGSWYGYTF.